The rows below give T cell receptor beta chains drawn from one sample of a study of PD-1 blockade in classical Hodgkin lymphoma. Sequencing was performed with immunoSEQ multiplex PCR; in TCRdb, only in-frame clones are kept and a portion is missing. The sample has 13,000 or so clones, roughly 80% seen once. This specimen consisted of peripheral blood mononuclear cells (PBMCs), obtained before the fourth cycle of nivolumab. The receptors were gathered from a human donor with classical Hodgkin lymphoma. Each CDR3 is given with its conserved first and last residue. The D gene is left open where the match is weak. Clone size appears in some rows only: once, few, many, or a class for an expanded clone.

D	J	size	V	CDR3	DNA
NA	TRBJ1-2	NA	TRBV5-5	CASSPQTVLNYGYTF	TGTGCCAGCAGCCCTCAGACAGTTTTAAACTATGGCTACACCTTC
NA	TRBJ1-1	NA	TRBV7-2	CASSPGRANTEAFF	TGTGCCAGCAGCCCGGGACGGGCGAACACTGAAGCTTTCTTT
NA	TRBJ1-1	NA	TRBV7-3	CASSPGAGMNTEAFF	TGTGCCAGCAGCCCAGGGGCTGGGATGAACACTGAAGCTTTCTTT
NA	TRBJ1-1	NA	TRBV6-1	CASSVYSEKSEAFF	TGTGCCAGCAGCGTTTACAGCGAAAAGAGTGAAGCTTTCTTT
TRBD1	TRBJ1-1	NA	TRBV7-9	CASSSPGQGSEAFF	TGTGCCAGCAGTTCTCCGGGACAGGGGTCTGAAGCTTTCTTT
NA	TRBJ1-6	NA	TRBV27	CASSPSSFGPNSPLHF	TGTGCCAGCAGCCCCTCCTCCTTTGGGCCTAATTCACCCCTCCACTTT
NA	TRBJ1-6	NA	TRBV4-3	CASSQDNRENSPLHF	TGCGCCAGCAGCCAAGATAACAGGGAGAATTCACCCCTCCACTTT
NA	TRBJ1-1	NA	TRBV11-2	CASSLGIGTEAFF	TGTGCCAGCAGCTTAGGGATTGGGACTGAAGCTTTCTTT
TRBD1	TRBJ2-7	NA	TRBV11-3	CASSLDGQGAYEQYF	TGTGCCAGCAGCTTAGATGGACAGGGTGCCTACGAGCAGTACTTC
TRBD1	TRBJ2-5	NA	TRBV4-3	CASSQTGAMETQYF	TGCGCCAGCAGCCAGACAGGGGCGATGGAGACCCAGTACTTC
NA	TRBJ1-2	NA	TRBV28	CASSSDNLGHYGYTF	TGTGCCAGCAGTTCTGACAATTTGGGGCACTATGGCTACACCTTC
NA	TRBJ2-2	NA	TRBV5-1	CASRGRSTGELFF	TGCGCCAGCAGGGGACGGTCGACCGGGGAGCTGTTTTTT
NA	TRBJ2-7	NA	TRBV19	CASSGRDGSYEQYF	TGTGCCAGTAGTGGCCGGGACGGCTCCTACGAGCAGTACTTC
TRBD2	TRBJ2-1	NA	TRBV9	CASSVVGTSLNEQFF	TGTGCCAGCAGCGTAGTGGGGACTAGTCTCAATGAGCAGTTCTTC
TRBD1	TRBJ1-1	once	TRBV15	CATSRERGLNTEAFF	TGTGCCACCAGCAGAGAGAGGGGGCTTAACACTGAAGCTTTCTTT
NA	TRBJ2-5	NA	TRBV15	CATSRGTEGGETQYF	TGTGCCACCAGCAGAGGGACTGAAGGGGGAGAGACCCAGTACTTC
NA	TRBJ1-1	NA	TRBV6-5	CASSYSGTTEAFF	TGTGCCAGCAGTTACTCAGGCACCACTGAAGCTTTCTTT
TRBD1	TRBJ1-1	NA	TRBV2	CASSVSPGTGLNTEAFF	TGTGCCAGCAGTGTTTCCCCCGGGACAGGGTTGAACACTGAAGCTTTCTTT
NA	TRBJ1-4	NA	TRBV30	CAWSPPSGPATNEKLFF	TGTGCCTGGAGTCCCCCGTCCGGACCGGCAACTAATGAAAAACTGTTTTTT
NA	TRBJ2-3	NA	TRBV6-6	CASSYSSADTQYF	TGTGCCAGCAGTTACTCGAGTGCAGATACGCAGTATTTT
TRBD1	TRBJ1-2	NA	TRBV4-1	CASSQDSGGSGYTF	TGCGCCAGCAGCCAAGATTCAGGGGGCAGTGGCTACACCTTC
TRBD1	TRBJ1-3	NA	TRBV28	CASSSPGTGAGNTIYF	TGTGCCAGCAGTTCCCCCGGGACAGGGGCTGGAAACACCATATATTTT
NA	TRBJ2-7	NA	TRBV6-5	CATEDRLIYEQYF	TGTGCCACCGAGGACAGATTAATCTACGAGCAGTACTTC
NA	TRBJ1-5	NA	TRBV7-8	CASSLDGRGKGNQPQHF	TGTGCCAGCAGCTTAGATGGGAGGGGAAAAGGCAATCAGCCCCAGCATTTT
NA	TRBJ2-5	NA	TRBV7-6	CASSPTSATQTQYF	TGTGCCAGCAGCCCAACGTCGGCTACCCAGACCCAGTACTTC
TRBD2	TRBJ2-5	once	TRBV9	CASSAPGGRETQYF	TGTGCCAGCAGCGCCCCGGGGGGGAGAGAGACCCAGTACTTC
NA	TRBJ2-3	NA	TRBV18	CASSPPVKPTDTQYF	TGTGCCAGCTCACCACCGGTCAAACCCACAGATACGCAGTATTTT
NA	TRBJ2-7	NA	TRBV6-5	CASSVGAEQYF	TGTGCCAGCAGCGTAGGGGCCGAGCAGTACTTC
NA	TRBJ1-5	NA	TRBV19	CASSISFLPNSNQPQHF	TGTGCCAGTAGTATCAGTTTTCTGCCGAATAGCAATCAGCCCCAGCATTTT
NA	TRBJ2-5	few	TRBV6-5	CASSYSTFPGETQYF	TGTGCCAGCAGTTACTCGACTTTCCCGGGAGAGACCCAGTACTTC
TRBD1	TRBJ1-2	NA	TRBV28	CASSLAGGGYTF	TGTGCCAGCAGTTTAGCAGGGGGCGGCTACACCTTC
NA	TRBJ1-4	NA	TRBV15	CATSRDRKMHEKLFF	TGTGCCACCAGCAGAGACAGAAAGATGCATGAAAAACTGTTTTTT
TRBD1	TRBJ2-2	NA	TRBV28	CASSWGQGNTGELFF	TGTGCCAGCAGTTGGGGACAGGGGAACACCGGGGAGCTGTTTTTT
TRBD1	TRBJ2-1	once	TRBV6-6	CASRPPAGQGSNEQFF	TGTGCCAGCAGACCCCCGGCGGGACAGGGGAGCAATGAGCAGTTCTTC
NA	TRBJ1-2	NA	TRBV19	CASSIGQGGGYTF	TGTGCCAGTAGTATAGGGCAGGGCGGCGGCTACACCTTC
NA	TRBJ1-6	NA	TRBV5-1	CASSPASGTPNSPLHF	TGCGCCAGCAGCCCCGCCTCCGGGACACCTAATTCACCCCTCCACTTT
NA	TRBJ2-5	NA	TRBV7-9	CASLPVHQETQYF	TGTGCCAGCCTCCCGGTACATCAAGAGACCCAGTACTTC
NA	TRBJ1-2	NA	TRBV19	CASSIGGRYGYTF	TGTGCCAGTAGTATTGGGGGCCGCTATGGCTACACCTTC
TRBD1	TRBJ1-2	NA	TRBV19	CASSTRTGGVSGYTF	TGTGCCAGTAGTACTAGGACAGGGGGCGTCTCCGGCTACACCTTC
TRBD2	TRBJ2-1	NA	TRBV7-3	CASRRGGAFDEQFF	TGTGCCAGCAGGCGCGGGGGGGCCTTCGATGAGCAGTTCTTC
NA	TRBJ1-5	NA	TRBV11-2	CASSLTPQGDQPQHF	TGTGCCAGCAGCTTAACCCCCCAGGGTGATCAGCCCCAGCATTTT
NA	TRBJ1-3	NA	TRBV4-3	CASSLHGLEGNTIYF	TGCGCCAGCAGCCTCCACGGGCTGGAAGGAAACACCATATATTTT
TRBD2	TRBJ2-3	NA	TRBV2	CASQASGGRDTQYF	TGTGCCAGTCAGGCTAGCGGGGGCCGGGATACGCAGTATTTT
NA	TRBJ2-1	NA	TRBV11-2	CASSLSTNAGTEQFF	TGTGCCAGCAGCCTTAGTACGAATGCCGGGACAGAGCAGTTCTTC
NA	TRBJ2-3	NA	TRBV4-3	CASSQEVLLDTQYF	TGCGCCAGCAGCCAAGAGGTCCTTCTGGATACGCAGTATTTT
NA	TRBJ2-5	NA	TRBV5-6	CASSLNRKRETQYF	TGTGCCAGCAGCTTGAACAGGAAGAGAGAGACCCAGTACTTC
NA	TRBJ1-4	NA	TRBV5-3	CASSFLSTNEKLFF	TGTGCCAGCAGCTTTTTGTCAACTAATGAAAAACTGTTTTTT
TRBD2	TRBJ2-3	NA	TRBV7-9	CASSFPERGGRSSTDTQYF	TGTGCCAGCAGCTTCCCGGAGCGGGGGGGGCGGTCTAGCACAGATACGCAGTATTTT
TRBD1	TRBJ1-4	once	TRBV10-3	CASGTANNEKLFF	TGTGCCAGCGGGACAGCAAATAATGAAAAACTGTTTTTT
TRBD1	TRBJ2-7	NA	TRBV28	CASPESEEDRRWSHLGDEQYF	TGTGCCAGCCCGGAAAGCGAAGAGGACAGGAGGTGGTCCCACCTCGGCGACGAGCAGTACTTC
NA	TRBJ2-1	NA	TRBV29-1	CSVHGGRDWSEQFF	TGCAGCGTCCACGGGGGTCGCGATTGGAGTGAGCAGTTCTTC
NA	TRBJ1-5	NA	TRBV7-8	CASTQGYYQPQHF	TGTGCCAGCACACAGGGCTACTATCAGCCCCAGCATTTT
NA	TRBJ2-7	NA	TRBV4-1	CASSQDAGRSSYEQYF	TGCGCCAGCAGCCAAGATGCGGGACGGAGCTCCTACGAGCAGTACTTC
NA	TRBJ2-7	NA	TRBV5-8	CASSFDYEQYF	TGTGCCAGCAGCTTTGACTACGAGCAGTACTTC
NA	TRBJ1-5	NA	TRBV7-2	CASTQSGRPDGPQHF	TGTGCCAGCACTCAAAGCGGGAGGCCAGATGGGCCCCAGCATTTT
NA	TRBJ1-1	NA	TRBV28	CASTQGYRTEAFF	TGTGCCAGCACCCAAGGGTACCGCACTGAAGCTTTCTTT
NA	TRBJ1-1	NA	TRBV6-1	CASSRGLTDLRAFF	TGTGCCAGCAGTAGAGGGTTAACGGACCTACGGGCTTTCTTT